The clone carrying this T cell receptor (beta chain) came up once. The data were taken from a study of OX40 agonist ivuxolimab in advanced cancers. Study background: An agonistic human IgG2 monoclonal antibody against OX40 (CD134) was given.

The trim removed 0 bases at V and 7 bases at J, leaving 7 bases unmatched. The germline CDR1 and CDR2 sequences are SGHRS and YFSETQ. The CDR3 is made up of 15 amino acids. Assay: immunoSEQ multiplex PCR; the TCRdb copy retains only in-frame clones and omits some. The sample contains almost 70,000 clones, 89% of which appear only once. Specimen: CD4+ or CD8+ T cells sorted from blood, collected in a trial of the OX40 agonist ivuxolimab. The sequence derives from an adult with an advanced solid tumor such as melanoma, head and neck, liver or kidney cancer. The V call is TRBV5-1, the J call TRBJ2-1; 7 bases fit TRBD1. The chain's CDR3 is CASSLAGTVANEQFF. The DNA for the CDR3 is TGCGCCAGCAGCTTGGCCGGGACAGTAGCTAATGAGCAGTTCTTC.